This entry lists 11 T cell receptor beta chains sequenced from one sample in a study of cytomegalovirus exposure and HLA in healthy donors. The PCR used 60 Vbeta and 13 Jbeta primers. Here immunoSEQ multiplex PCR was the method, and the copy in TCRdb shows in-frame clones only, minus some. The data contain around 220,000 clones, 75% to 80% of them singletons. Sequencing was performed on PBMCs. The receptors stem from a young man in good health and CMV-seronegative.

The rearrangement links TRBV9 to TRBJ2-7; 8 bases match TRBD2. Trimming cost V 0 bases and J 6 bases; bases outside gene matches: 5. The CDR3 has 14 residues. The V gene's germline CDR1 is SGDLS and CDR2 YYNGEE. This CDR3 is CASSVGRGGLEQYF. CDR3 nucleotide sequence: TGTGCCAGCAGCGTAGGTCGGGGGGGCCTCGAGCAGTACTTC.

The chain couples TRBV30 to TRBJ2-7; possibly TRBD2 for D (5 bases). Germline CDR1 is GTSNPN and CDR2 is SVGIG (reference sequence). V lost 3 bases to trimming and J lost 3 bases, with 9 bases between them. The CDR3 runs to 12 residues. CDR3 coding DNA: TGTGCCTGGAGGGGAGCAGACTACGAGCAGTACTTC. Translating it yields CAWRGADYEQYF. The full variable domain, completed using reference TRBV30 and TRBJ2-7, is SQTIHQWPATLVQPVGSPLSLECTVEGTSNPNLYWYRQAAGRGLQLLFYSVGIGQISSEVPQNLSASRPQDRQFILSSKKLLLSDSGFYLCAWRGADYEQYFGPGTRLTVT.

The J gene is TRBJ1-6, the V gene TRBV11-3; D unclear. This CDR3 contains 18 residues. Germline V gene lookup returns CDR1 SGHNT and CDR2 YENEEA. The germline V and J ends were trimmed by 0 bases and 0 bases, with 12 bases remaining between them. CDR3 sequence (DNA): TGTGCCAGCAGCTTAGAGGAGCCCTGGAGCTCCTATAATTCACCCCTCCACTTT. This translates into CASSLEEPWSSYNSPLHF.

The chain joins TRBV29-1 to TRBJ1-4; D may be TRBD1 (6 bases). Germline CDR1 is SQVTM and CDR2 is ANQGSEA. The CDR3 sequence is 15 residues long. V gave up 7 bases and J gave up 0 bases, with 15 bases separating them. CDR3 nucleotide sequence: TGCAGCGGCAGGGGTGGACCTTCAACTAATGAAAAACTGTTTTTT. It translates to CSGRGGPSTNEKLFF.

The rearrangement uses TRBV30 and TRBJ2-7; D perhaps matches TRBD2 (6 bases). CDR3 size: 14 residues. The germline CDR1 and CDR2 sequences are GTSNPN and SVGIG (reference sequence). V lost 0 bases, J lost 0 bases, and 9 bases lay in between. CDR3 in amino acids: CAWSVRTTSYEQYF. The CDR3 coding sequence is TGTGCCTGGAGTGTACGGACTACCTCCTACGAGCAGTACTTC.

The V call is TRBV11-3, the J call TRBJ2-7, with 10 bases identical to TRBD2. Germline trimming cut 5 bases from V and 3 bases from J; bases unmatched to any gene: 10. CDR3 length: 16 amino acids. The germline V gene encodes CDR1 SGHNT and CDR2 YENEEA. The CDR3 reads CASSLDSGGPSYEQYF. The CDR3 DNA sequence: TGTGCCAGCAGCCTGGATAGCGGGGGGCCCAGCTACGAGCAGTACTTC.

This clone occurred once. The chain recombines TRBV5-1 with TRBJ2-7; D perhaps matches TRBD2 (6 bases). CDR3 length: 14 amino acids. Germline V lookup: CDR1 SGHRS, CDR2 YFSETQ. V was shortened by 2 bases and J by 0 bases, with 9 bases between the two germline ends. The CDR3 DNA reads as TGCGCCAGCAGCTTACCGGGACTCTCCTACGAGCAGTACTTC. It specifies CASSLPGLSYEQYF.

This chain uses TRBV7-8 with TRBJ2-2; D remains unclear. The CDR3 extends over 15 amino acids. Germline loops: CDR1 SGHVS, CDR2 FQNEAQ. V gave up 1 base and J gave up 4 bases, with 10 bases separating them. CDR3 nucleotides: TGTGCCAGCAGCTTAGTACCAGCGCCCACCGGGGAGCTGTTTTTT. This codes for CASSLVPAPTGELFF. The full variable domain, rest sourced from reference TRBV7-8 and TRBJ2-2, is GAGVSQSPRYKVAKRGQDVALRCDPISGHVSLFWYQQALGQGPEFLTYFQNEAQLDKSGLPSDRFFAERPEGSVSTLKIQRTQQEDSAVYLCASSLVPAPTGELFFGEGSRLTVL.

This clone was detected only once. V usage is TRBV11-2 and J usage is TRBJ2-7; maybe TRBD2 (6 bases). The germline V gene encodes CDR1 SGHAT and CDR2 FQNNGV. The length of the CDR3 is 13 residues. V was pared by 3 bases and J by 2 bases, with 8 bases between. The CDR3 sequence is CASSFGGPYEQYF. The CDR3 region has the DNA TGTGCCAGCAGCTTCGGGGGTCCCTACGAGCAGTACTTC.

The chain combines TRBV4-3 with TRBJ1-4; D remains unclear. V was trimmed by 3 bases and J by 0 bases, leaving 8 bases between them. CDR3 length: 15 amino acids. The germline CDR1 and CDR2 sequences are LGHNA and YSLEER. For the CDR3, the DNA is TGCGCCAGCAGCCAGCTAGGAGCAACTAATGAAAAACTGTTTTTT. The encoded protein is CASSQLGATNEKLFF.

On this clone itself: One end of the junction does not line up with germline, which may come from a read error. The chain has TRBV7-9 and TRBJ2-3; 7 bases map to TRBD1. This CDR3 spans 15 amino acids. Germline V lookup: CDR1 SEHNR, CDR2 FQNEAQ (reference sequence). This CDR3 is CSSSSTGVTAGLQYF. The CDR3 bases are TGTTCCAGCAGCTCCACAGGGGTAACTGCGGGTTTGCAGTATTTT.